Listed below are T cell receptor beta chains from one sample, sequenced in a study of blood T cell repertoires in COVID-19. Sequencing used immunoSEQ multiplex PCR; TCRdb keeps in-frame clones, though not all of them. The data hold about 150,000 clones, with roughly 80% observed a single time. Material for sequencing was peripheral blood. The receptor set was obtained from a woman aged 60-70 years with acute or convalescent COVID-19. Both conserved end residues are part of each CDR3.

v_call cdr3_aa
TRBV6-1 CASSELSGIQEPQHF
TRBV7-9 CASSFNKNTEAFF
TRBV7-9 CASSQWTGSTEAFF
TRBV7-9 CASRVLDSLNTEAFF
TRBV28 CASSSPRGVNYGYTF
TRBV20-1 CSAYRVSPLHF
TRBV29-1 CSPEEGVKLFF
TRBV6-5 CASSYSIKGAEATQYF
TRBV15 CATSSSGTGDFNYGYTF
TRBV6-5 CASSIGGWSNQPQHF
TRBV18 CASSPTGVNQPQHF
TRBV5-1 CASSSSTTNEKLFF
TRBV7-2 CATSLQGAGTEAFF
TRBV1 CTSTQWSSYEQYF
TRBV10-3 CAIKPGQGMGTGELFF
TRBV27 CASSLSRPDRVHRELFF
TRBV5-1 CASSLAGGLLFDEQFF
TRBV4-2 CASSQDQWLRGNGYTF
TRBV9 CASSVDGYGGDTEAFF
TRBV19 CASSGTAATNEKLFF
TRBV18 CASSPGQNSGNTIYF
TRBV11-3 CASSARGPQADTQYF
TRBV18 CASSPDRDEQYF
TRBV6-2/TRBV6-3 CASSPDRPNQPQHF
TRBV30 CAWSRRNRETQYF
TRBV6-4 CASSDSRVGGGYTF
TRBV7-2 CASSLGLAGARETQYF
TRBV4-1 CASSQSRGQGDEKLFF
TRBV3-1/TRBV3-2 CASSPGTFESSYEQYF
TRBV2 CASSEQGADYGYTF